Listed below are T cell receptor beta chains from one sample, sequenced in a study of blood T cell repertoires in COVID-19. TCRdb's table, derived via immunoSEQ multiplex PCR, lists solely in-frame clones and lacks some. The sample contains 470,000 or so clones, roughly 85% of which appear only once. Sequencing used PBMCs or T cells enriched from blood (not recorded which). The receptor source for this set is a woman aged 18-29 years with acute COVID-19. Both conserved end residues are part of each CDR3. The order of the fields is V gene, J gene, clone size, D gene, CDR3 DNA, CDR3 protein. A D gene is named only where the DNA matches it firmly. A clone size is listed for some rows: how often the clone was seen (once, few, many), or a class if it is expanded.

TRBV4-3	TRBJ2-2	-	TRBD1	TGCGCCAGCAGCCAAGAGCCGGGACAGGGTGTTACCGGGGAGCTGTTTTTT	CASSQEPGQGVTGELFF
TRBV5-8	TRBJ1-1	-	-	TGTGCCAGCTTGGGGCTGATGGGCACTGAAGCTTTCTTT	CASLGLMGTEAFF
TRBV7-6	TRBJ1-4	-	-	TGTGCCAGCAGCTTAGTAAATAATGAAAAACTGTTTTTT	CASSLVNNEKLFF
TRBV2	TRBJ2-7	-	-	TGTGCCAGCAGTGAACAGGGTAATGGCGAGCAGTACTTC	CASSEQGNGEQYF
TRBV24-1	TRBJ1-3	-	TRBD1	TGTGCCACCCAGGGGGGCGACAGGGGATCTGGAAACACCATATATTTT	CATQGGDRGSGNTIYF
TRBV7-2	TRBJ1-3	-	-	TGTGCCAGCAGCTCCTTAGGAAACACCATATATTTT	CASSSLGNTIYF
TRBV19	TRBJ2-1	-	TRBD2	TGTGCCAGTAGTCCTCCGGGACTAGGCGAGCAGTTCTTC	CASSPPGLGEQFF
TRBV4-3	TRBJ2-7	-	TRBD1	TGCGCCAGCAGCCCTAGGACAGGGGACTACGAGCAGTACTTC	CASSPRTGDYEQYF
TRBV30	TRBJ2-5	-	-	TGTGCCTGGAGTGTTCTGGCAGACCAAGAGACCCAGTACTTC	CAWSVLADQETQYF
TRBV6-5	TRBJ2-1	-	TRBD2	TGTGCCAGCAGTTCTCTAGCGGGAGCAAACTACAATGAGCAGTTCTTC	CASSSLAGANYNEQFF
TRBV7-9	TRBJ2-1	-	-	TGTGCCAGCAGCCCAGACTACGCCCGCCCTGAGCAGTTCTTC	CASSPDYARPEQFF
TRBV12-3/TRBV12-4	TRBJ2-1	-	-	TGTGCCAGCAGGGGGGCCATGAATGAGCAGTTCTTC	CASRGAMNEQFF
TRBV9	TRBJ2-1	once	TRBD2	TGTGCCAGCAGCACCCAGGAGCGGGAGAGGATTGAGCAGTTCTTC	CASSTQERERIEQFF
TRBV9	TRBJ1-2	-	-	TGTGCCAGCAGCGTGACCCTGGACACCGAATATGGCTACACCTTC	CASSVTLDTEYGYTF
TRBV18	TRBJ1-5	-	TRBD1	TGTGCCAGCTCACCCTCATACCAGACAGGGGGCAATCAGCCCCAGCATTTT	CASSPSYQTGGNQPQHF
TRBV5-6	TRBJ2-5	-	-	TGTGCCAGCAGCTTGCAACTGTTCCAAGAGACCCAGTACTTC	CASSLQLFQETQYF
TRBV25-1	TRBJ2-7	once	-	TGTGCCAGCAGTGAATTGGGGCAGGGATACTACGAGCAGTACTTC	CASSELGQGYYEQYF
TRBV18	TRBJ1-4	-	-	TGTGCCAGCTCGCCCCTCCGGGACCCCAGCGGGGAAAAACTGTTTTTT	CASSPLRDPSGEKLFF
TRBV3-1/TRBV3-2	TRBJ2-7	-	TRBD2	TGTGCCAGCAGCCTTAGCGGGGTTCTCTCCTACGAGCAGTACTTC	CASSLSGVLSYEQYF
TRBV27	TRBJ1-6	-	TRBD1	TGTGCCAGCAGTTCAAAAATCGGGACAGGGGTCGCTAGGATATATTCACCCCTCCACTTT	CASSSKIGTGVARIYSPLHF
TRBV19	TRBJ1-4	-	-	TGTGCCAGTAAAATAGGAGTTGCTAATGAAAAACTGTTTTTT	CASKIGVANEKLFF
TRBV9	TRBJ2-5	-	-	TGTGCCAGCAGCGTTCCAGACAGGGGAGGGCAAGAGACCCAGTACTTC	CASSVPDRGGQETQYF
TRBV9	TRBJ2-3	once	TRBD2	TGTGCCAGCAGCGTATGGTTTGGGGCGGGGGAAAGCACAGATACGCAGTATTTT	CASSVWFGAGESTDTQYF
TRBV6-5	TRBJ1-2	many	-	TGTGCCAGCAGGGCCAGGGACTATGGCTACACCTTC	CASRARDYGYTF
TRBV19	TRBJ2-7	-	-	TGTGCCAGTAGTATAGGGAGTACCACCTACGAGCAGTACTTC	CASSIGSTTYEQYF
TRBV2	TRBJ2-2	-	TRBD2	TGTGCCAGCAGTACGGATAGCGGGAGTACCGGGGAGCTGTTTTTT	CASSTDSGSTGELFF
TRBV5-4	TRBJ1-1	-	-	TGTGCCAGCAGCTGGGGAGGACAAGGTCTTACTGAAGCTTTCTTT	CASSWGGQGLTEAFF
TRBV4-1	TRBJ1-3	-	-	TGCGCCAGCAGCCAAATCCAACTCCCATTAACTGGAAACACCATATATTTT	CASSQIQLPLTGNTIYF
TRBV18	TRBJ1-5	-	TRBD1	TGTGCCAGCTCACCACCGGGACAGAAGAAGCCCCAGCATTTT	CASSPPGQKKPQHF
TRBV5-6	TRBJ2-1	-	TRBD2	TGTGCCAGCAGCGTAAGGTTAGCGGGGCGCTTCAATGAGCAGTTCTTC	CASSVRLAGRFNEQFF
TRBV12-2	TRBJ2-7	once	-	TGTGCAAGTCGCTCGGGAGGACTAACTTACTACGAGCAGTACTTC	CASRSGGLTYYEQYF
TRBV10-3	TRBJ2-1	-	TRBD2	TGTGCCATCAGTGAGGGACTAGCGGACAATGAGCAGTTCTTC	CAISEGLADNEQFF
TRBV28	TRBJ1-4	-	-	TGTGCCAGCAGTTACTCCGGGGGGGGTGAAAAACTGTTTTTT	CASSYSGGGEKLFF
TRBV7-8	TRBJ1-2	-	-	TGTGCCAGCAGCCCTGGACACACCCTCGGGCGGTATGGCTACACCTTC	CASSPGHTLGRYGYTF
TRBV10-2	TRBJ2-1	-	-	TGCGCCAGCAGCCTAGACAATGAGCAGTTCTTC	CASSLDNEQFF
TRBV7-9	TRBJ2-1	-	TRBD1	TGTGCCAGCAGCTCGGGACAGGGGGCTGGTGAGCAGTTCTTC	CASSSGQGAGEQFF
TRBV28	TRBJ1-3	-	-	TGTGCCAGCAGTTTCCAACCCGGAAAGAGACAGCCCCTCTCTGGGAACACCATATATTTT	CASSFQPGKRQPLSGNTIYF
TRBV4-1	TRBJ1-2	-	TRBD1	TGCGCCAGCAGCCAGCCCCCGGGACAGGGAATTTATGGCTACACCTTC	CASSQPPGQGIYGYTF
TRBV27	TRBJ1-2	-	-	TGTGCCAGCAGTTTTGGCGGATCCTATGGCTACACCTTC	CASSFGGSYGYTF
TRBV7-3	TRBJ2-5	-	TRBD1	TGTGCCAGCAGCCCGGGACAGGGAACCCAAGAGACCCAGTACTTC	CASSPGQGTQETQYF
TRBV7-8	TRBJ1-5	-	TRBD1	TGTGCCAGCAGCTTAGCTCGGACAGGGCCCAATCAGCCCCAGCATTTT	CASSLARTGPNQPQHF